The 19 T cell receptor beta chains listed next were all sequenced from one sample in a study of blood T cell repertoires in COVID-19. Repertoires were generated with immunoSEQ multiplex PCR, while TCRdb's copy carries only in-frame clones and drops some. This repertoire shows over 100,000 clones, around three quarters found once; its top ten account for roughly 4.7%. Input material: peripheral blood. These receptors came from a human donor in a cohort sampled during active or convalescent COVID-19.

This chain links TRBV5-1 with TRBJ2-7; perhaps TRBD1 as D (6 bases). Germline CDR1 SGHRS, CDR2 YFSETQ. The V gene lost 4 bases and the J gene lost 5 bases, with 13 bases spanning the gap. The CDR3 is made up of 13 amino acids. CDR3 residues: CASSITGNNEQYF. In DNA, the CDR3 is TGCGCCAGCAGCATTACAGGGAACAACGAGCAGTACTTC.

This clone was observed once. CDR3 protein: CASRLAGPAAEQFF. The DNA for the CDR3 is TGCGCCAGCAGATTAGCGGGGCCAGCCGCGGAGCAGTTCTTC. This rearrangement joins TRBV10-2 to TRBJ2-1, with TRBD2 matching 8 bases. After removal of 6 bases from V and 10 bases from J, the junction contained 11 bases not matched to a gene. This CDR3 region has 14 residues. CDR1 and CDR2 (germline): WSHSY, SAAADI.

The V call is TRBV23-1, the J call TRBJ2-1, with 8 positions matching TRBD1. TRBV23-1 falls under the ORF class, with uncertain function. The CDR3 covers 16 residues. V lost 7 bases to trimming and J lost 0 bases; unmatched junction nucleotides: 8. The CDR3 nucleotides read TGCGCCAGCACGCTGGACAGGGCGGTCTCCTACAATGAGCAGTTCTTC. This encodes CASTLDRAVSYNEQFF.

The chain combines TRBV10-3 with TRBJ2-7, with D perhaps matching TRBD2 (6 bases). V was pared by 0 bases and J by 0 bases, with 9 bases between. Germline CDR1 and CDR2: ENHRY and SYGVKD. This CDR3 has 15 amino acids. The CDR3 region is CAISESGGLSYEQYF. Written as DNA, the CDR3 is TGTGCCATCAGTGAGTCGGGGGGACTCTCCTACGAGCAGTACTTC.

The J gene is TRBJ1-6, the V gene TRBV18, with D perhaps TRBD1 (5 bases). The CDR3 is 14 amino acids. Germline assignment: CDR1 KGHSH and CDR2 LQKENI. Trimming stripped 3 bases from V and 6 bases from J, with 9 bases between. CDR3 loop: CASSPDMRNSPLHF. The CDR3 coding sequence is TGTGCCAGCTCACCGGACATGCGTAATTCACCCCTCCACTTT.

The chain joins TRBV6-2 or TRBV6-3 to TRBJ1-6, with TRBD1 matching over 8 bases. CDR1 MNHEY and CDR2 SVGEGT come from the germline V gene. Trimming at V came to 5 bases and at J to 0 bases, leaving 15 bases not matched to a gene. The CDR3 length is 20 residues. This CDR3 reads CASSQLPRDRTRSYNSPLHF. CDR3 in DNA: TGTGCCAGCAGTCAACTCCCCCGGGACAGGACACGCTCCTATAATTCACCCCTCCACTTT.

The V call is TRBV10-1, the J call TRBJ1-1; 7 bases are shared with TRBD1. The V and J ends lost 0 bases and 0 bases, in that order; junction bases with no gene match: 4. Germline assignment: CDR1 WNHNN and CDR2 SYGVQD (reference sequence). CDR3 length: 16 amino acids. CDR3 sequence reads: CASSESQTGLNTEAFF. Here the CDR3 DNA reads TGCGCCAGCAGTGAGTCACAGACAGGGTTGAACACTGAAGCTTTCTTT.

The J gene is TRBJ2-7, the V gene TRBV13; 10 bases align to TRBD2. After removal of 2 bases from V and 4 bases from J, the junction contained 5 bases not matched to a gene. The CDR3 runs to 15 residues. Looked up from germline, CDR1 is PRHDT and CDR2 is FYEKMQ (reference sequence). The CDR3 DNA follows: TGTGCCAGCAGCTTACGTAGACTAGCGGGTTACGAGCAGTACTTC. Its protein is CASSLRRLAGYEQYF.

This chain links TRBV2 with TRBJ1-2; no clear D. Germline-derived CDR1 and CDR2 are SNHLY and FYNNEI. Trimming shortened V by 0 bases and J by 8 bases, and 10 bases separated the two germline ends. The CDR3 covers 13 residues. The CDR3 DNA is TGTGCCAGCAGTGAAGCGCGAGGGTTAGGCTACACCTTC. The encoded protein is CASSEARGLGYTF. Using reference TRBV2 and TRBJ1-2 for the parts outside the CDR3, the full variable domain is EPEVTQTPSHQVTQMGQEVILRCVPISNHLYFYWYRQILGQKVEFLVSFYNNEISEKSEIFDDQFSVERPDGSNFTLKIRSTKLEDSAMYFCASSEARGLGYTFGSGTRLTVV.

CDR3 protein: CASSPPRLADSDTQYF. The CDR3 DNA reads TGTGCCAGCAGTCCCCCCCGATTAGCGGATTCTGATACGCAGTATTTT. The chain employs TRBV28 and TRBJ2-3; D may be TRBD2 (6 bases). Germline V gene sequence: CDR1 MDHEN, CDR2 SYDVKM. The CDR3 has 16 amino acids. Trimming shortened V by 5 bases and J by 6 bases, and 21 bases separated the two germline ends.

Only one count was recorded for this clone. CDR3 loop: CASSKRGLTYEQYF. For the CDR3, the DNA is TGTGCCAGCTCAAAACGTGGCTTAACCTACGAGCAGTACTTC. This sequence joins TRBV18 and TRBJ2-7; D is unresolved. The germline CDR1 and CDR2 sequences are KGHSH and LQKENI. Trimming shortened V by 5 bases and J by 2 bases, and 13 bases separated the two germline ends. CDR3 size: 14 residues.

The chain has TRBV19 and TRBJ1-3; TRBD1 matches at 9 bases. This CDR3 has 17 residues. The trim removed 4 bases at V and 0 bases at J, leaving 7 bases unmatched. The germline gives CDR1 LNHDA, CDR2 SQIVND (reference sequence). The CDR3 DNA reads TGTGCCAGTAGTAGAGGGGACAGGGTCGGCTCTGGAAACACCATATATTTT. This sequence encodes CASSRGDRVGSGNTIYF.

The V gene is TRBV5-1, the J gene TRBJ2-5; TRBD2 is a possible D gene (6 bases). Trimming pared 1 base from V and 3 bases from J, leaving 34 bases between. This CDR3 has 22 residues. The germline CDR1 and CDR2 sequences are SGHRS and YFSETQ. The CDR3: CASSLWPSVGVRGTSREETQYF. CDR3 nucleotides: TGCGCCAGCAGCTTGTGGCCCTCCGTAGGAGTGCGGGGTACGTCGAGGGAAGAGACCCAGTACTTC.

The rearrangement links TRBV10-3 to TRBJ2-1, with TRBD2 matching 11 bases. The CDR3 has 22 residues. Germline loops: CDR1 ENHRY, CDR2 SYGVKD. J was trimmed by 6 bases and V by 4 bases; bases with no gene match: 26. CDR3 sequence (DNA): TGTGCCATCAGTGGGGTGGCGGGGACGACTAGCGGGAAAACCCTCGGGGTCAATGAGCAGTTCTTC. As protein: CAISGVAGTTSGKTLGVNEQFF.

The V call is TRBV6-6, the J call TRBJ1-5, with TRBD1 matching 7 bases. The CDR3 loop spans 15 amino acids. Germline loops: CDR1 MNHNY, CDR2 SVGAGI (reference sequence). V lost 6 bases and J lost 0; bases outside the gene matches: 5. The CDR3 region is CASRLDRASNQPQHF. Here the CDR3 DNA reads TGTGCCAGCAGGCTTGACAGGGCTAGCAATCAGCCCCAGCATTTT.

V usage is TRBV25-1 and J usage is TRBJ2-7; D is possibly TRBD1 (5 bases). The CDR3 runs to 17 residues. Germline V gene sequence: CDR1 MGHDK, CDR2 SYGVNS. Trimming left V 5 bases short and J 2 bases short, with 22 bases between. CDR3 bases: TGTGCCAGCAGTACTAATCTGCGGCAGGGCACCCCCTACGAGCAGTACTTC. Translated, it gives CASSTNLRQGTPYEQYF.

This chain joins TRBV27 and TRBJ2-1; the match to TRBD1 covers 10 bases. The V gene end was trimmed by 6 bases and the J gene end by 4 bases; junction bases not matched to a gene: 6. The germline CDR1 and CDR2 sequences are MNHEY and SMNVEV (reference sequence). The CDR3 runs to 15 residues. The CDR3: CASSLLGQGYNEQFF. The CDR3 DNA sequence: TGTGCCAGCAGCCTCTTGGGACAGGGGTACAATGAGCAGTTCTTC.

This clone was seen more than once but under ten times. J is TRBJ2-7 and V is TRBV7-9; D remains unclear. The germline V gene encodes CDR1 SEHNR and CDR2 FQNEAQ (reference sequence). Between the trimmed V and J ends, which lost 6 bases and 0 bases, there was a span of 15 bases. This CDR3 is 15 amino acids long. Written as DNA, the CDR3 is TGTGCCAGCAGGCCTCCGACTGGTGGCTCCTACGAGCAGTACTTC. Translating gives CASRPPTGGSYEQYF.

The rearrangement uses TRBV7-2 and TRBJ1-2; 7 bases line up with TRBD1. This CDR3 is 15 amino acids long. Germline loops: CDR1 SGHTA, CDR2 FQGNSA. Losses at the gene ends were 4 bases for V and 4 bases for J; bases not matched to a gene: 9. CDR3 sequence: CASSSHTTGTYGYTF. The CDR3 nucleotides are TGTGCCAGCAGCTCCCACACGACAGGGACCTATGGCTACACCTTC.